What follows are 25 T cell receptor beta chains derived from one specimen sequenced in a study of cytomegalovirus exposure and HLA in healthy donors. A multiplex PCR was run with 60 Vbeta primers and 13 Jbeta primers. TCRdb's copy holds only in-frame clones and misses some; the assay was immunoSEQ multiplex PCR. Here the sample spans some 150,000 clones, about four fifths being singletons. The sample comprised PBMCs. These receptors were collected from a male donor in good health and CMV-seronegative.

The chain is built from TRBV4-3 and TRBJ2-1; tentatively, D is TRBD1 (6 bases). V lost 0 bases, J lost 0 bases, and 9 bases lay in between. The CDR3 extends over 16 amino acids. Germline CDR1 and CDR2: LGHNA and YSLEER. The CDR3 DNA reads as TGCGCCAGCAGCCAAGATCAGGGGATCTCCTACAATGAGCAGTTCTTC. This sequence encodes CASSQDQGISYNEQFF.

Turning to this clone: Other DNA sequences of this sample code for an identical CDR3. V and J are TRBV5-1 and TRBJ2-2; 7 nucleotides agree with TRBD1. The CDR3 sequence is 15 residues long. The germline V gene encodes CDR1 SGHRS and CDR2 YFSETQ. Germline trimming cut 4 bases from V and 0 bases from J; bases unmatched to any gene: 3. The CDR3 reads CASSPTGANTGELFF. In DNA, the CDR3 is TGCGCCAGCAGCCCTACAGGGGCGAACACCGGGGAGCTGTTTTTT.

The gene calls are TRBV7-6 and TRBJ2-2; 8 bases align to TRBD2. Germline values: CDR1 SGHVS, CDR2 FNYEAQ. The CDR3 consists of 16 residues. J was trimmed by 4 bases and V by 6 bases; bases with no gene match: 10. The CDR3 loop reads CASRSTGGAGTGELFF. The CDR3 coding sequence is TGTGCCAGCAGGTCCACCGGGGGGGCGGGCACCGGGGAGCTGTTTTTT.

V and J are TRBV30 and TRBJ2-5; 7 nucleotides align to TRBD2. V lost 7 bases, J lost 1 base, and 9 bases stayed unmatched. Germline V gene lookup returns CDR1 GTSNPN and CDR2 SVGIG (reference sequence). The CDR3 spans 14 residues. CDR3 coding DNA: TGTGCCTCTAACTCAGGACTAGGCCAAGAGACCCAGTACTTC. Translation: CASNSGLGQETQYF.

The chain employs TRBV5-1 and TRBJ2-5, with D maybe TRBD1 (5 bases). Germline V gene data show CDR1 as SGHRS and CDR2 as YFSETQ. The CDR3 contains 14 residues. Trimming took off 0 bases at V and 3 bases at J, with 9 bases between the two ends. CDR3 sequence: CASSLAAGKETQYF. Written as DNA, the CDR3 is TGCGCCAGCAGCTTGGCGGCAGGGAAAGAGACCCAGTACTTC.

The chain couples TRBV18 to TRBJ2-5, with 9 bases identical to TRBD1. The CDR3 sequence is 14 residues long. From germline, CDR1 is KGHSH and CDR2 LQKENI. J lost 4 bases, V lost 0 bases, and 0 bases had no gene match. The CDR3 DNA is TGTGCCAGCTCACCACCGACAGGGGGAGAGACCCAGTACTTC. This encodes CASSPPTGGETQYF.

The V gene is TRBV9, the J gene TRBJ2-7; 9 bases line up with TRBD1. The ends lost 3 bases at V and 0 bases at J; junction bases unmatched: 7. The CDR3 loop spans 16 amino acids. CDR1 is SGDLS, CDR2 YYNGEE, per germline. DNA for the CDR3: TGTGCCAGCAGCGCCGGGACAGGGCCCTTCTCCTACGAGCAGTACTTC. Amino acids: CASSAGTGPFSYEQYF.

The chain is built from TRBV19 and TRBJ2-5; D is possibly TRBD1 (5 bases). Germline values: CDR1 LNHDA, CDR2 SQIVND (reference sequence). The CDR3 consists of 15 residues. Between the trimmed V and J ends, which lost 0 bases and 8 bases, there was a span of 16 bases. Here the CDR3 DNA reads TGTGCCAGTAGTATAGATCAAGGCAGGGTTGACACCCAGTACTTC. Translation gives CASSIDQGRVDTQYF.

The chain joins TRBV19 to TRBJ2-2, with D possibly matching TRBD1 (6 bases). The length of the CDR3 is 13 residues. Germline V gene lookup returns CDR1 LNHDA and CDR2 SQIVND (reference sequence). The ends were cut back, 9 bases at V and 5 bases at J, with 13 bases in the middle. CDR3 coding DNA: TGTGCCAGCACAGGGATATGGACCGGGGAGCTGTTTTTT. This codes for CASTGIWTGELFF.

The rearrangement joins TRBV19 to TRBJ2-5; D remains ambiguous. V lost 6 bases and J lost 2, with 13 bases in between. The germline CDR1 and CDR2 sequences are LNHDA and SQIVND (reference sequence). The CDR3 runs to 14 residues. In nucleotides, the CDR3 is TGTGCCAGTAGGGGCAGCCGGCCACAAGAGACCCAGTACTTC. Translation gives CASRGSRPQETQYF.

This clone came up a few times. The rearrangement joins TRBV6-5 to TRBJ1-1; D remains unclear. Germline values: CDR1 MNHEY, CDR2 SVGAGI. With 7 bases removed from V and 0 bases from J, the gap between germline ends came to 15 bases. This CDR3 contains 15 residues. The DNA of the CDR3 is TGTGCCAGCACCCCCCAGGAGGCTATGAACACTGAAGCTTTCTTT. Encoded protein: CASTPQEAMNTEAFF.

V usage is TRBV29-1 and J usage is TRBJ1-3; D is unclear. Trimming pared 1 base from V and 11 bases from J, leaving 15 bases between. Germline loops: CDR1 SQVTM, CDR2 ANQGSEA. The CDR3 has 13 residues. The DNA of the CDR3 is TGCAGCGTTGAAGCCGGCGGCGGTCGCGCCATATATTTT. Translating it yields CSVEAGGGRAIYF.

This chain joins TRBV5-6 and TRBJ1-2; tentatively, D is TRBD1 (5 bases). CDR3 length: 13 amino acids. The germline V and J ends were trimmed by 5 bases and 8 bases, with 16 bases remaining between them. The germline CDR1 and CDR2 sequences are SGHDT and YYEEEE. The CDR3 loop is CASRHQGAEGYTF. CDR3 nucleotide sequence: TGTGCCAGCAGACATCAGGGCGCCGAGGGCTACACCTTC.

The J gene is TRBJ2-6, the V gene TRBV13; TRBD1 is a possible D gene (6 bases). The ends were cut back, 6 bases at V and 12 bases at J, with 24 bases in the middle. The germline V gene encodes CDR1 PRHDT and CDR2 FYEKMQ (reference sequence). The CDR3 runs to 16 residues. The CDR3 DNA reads TGTGCCAGCAGTCATCCGACAGGACGCACCCGGGCCGTCCTGACTTTC. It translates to CASSHPTGRTRAVLTF.

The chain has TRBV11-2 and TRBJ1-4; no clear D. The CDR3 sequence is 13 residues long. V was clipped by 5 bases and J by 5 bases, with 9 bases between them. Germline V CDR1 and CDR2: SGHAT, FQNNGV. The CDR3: CASSRRLNEKLFF. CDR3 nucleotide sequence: TGTGCCAGCAGCCGCCGTCTAAATGAAAAACTGTTTTTT.

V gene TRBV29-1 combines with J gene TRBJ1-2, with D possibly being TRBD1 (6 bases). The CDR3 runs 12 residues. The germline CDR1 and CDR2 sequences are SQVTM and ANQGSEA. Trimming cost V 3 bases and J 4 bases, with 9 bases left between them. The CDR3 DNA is TGCAGCGTTGAGGCAGGGGCCTATGGCTACACCTTC. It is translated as CSVEAGAYGYTF. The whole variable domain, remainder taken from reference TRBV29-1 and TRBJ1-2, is SAVISQKPSRDICQRGTSLTIQCQVDSQVTMMFWYRQQPGQSLTLIATANQGSEATYESGFVIDKFPISRPNLTFSTLTVSNMSPEDSSIYLCSVEAGAYGYTFGSGTRLTVV.

The CDR3 region has the DNA TGTGCCACCCAGGACAGGTCGGATTCACCCCTCCACTTT. Translation gives CATQDRSDSPLHF. The rearrangement uses TRBV2 and TRBJ1-6; 7 nucleotides agree with TRBD1. The CDR3 is 13 residues long. After removal of 10 bases from V and 8 bases from J, the junction contained 8 bases not matched to a gene. The germline V gene has CDR1 SNHLY and CDR2 FYNNEI.

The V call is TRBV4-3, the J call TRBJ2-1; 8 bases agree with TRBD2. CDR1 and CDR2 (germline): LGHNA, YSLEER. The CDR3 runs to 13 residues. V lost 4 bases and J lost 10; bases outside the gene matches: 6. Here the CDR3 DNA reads TGCGCCAGCAGCCTAGCAGCGGGGGAAGAGCAGTTCTTC. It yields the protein CASSLAAGEEQFF.

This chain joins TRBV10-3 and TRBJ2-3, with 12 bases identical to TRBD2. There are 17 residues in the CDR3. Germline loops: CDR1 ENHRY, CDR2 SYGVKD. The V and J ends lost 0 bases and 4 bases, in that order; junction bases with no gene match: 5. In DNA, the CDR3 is TGTGCCATCAGTGAGTCGATTACTAGCGGGGGGCCAGATACGCAGTATTTT. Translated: CAISESITSGGPDTQYF.

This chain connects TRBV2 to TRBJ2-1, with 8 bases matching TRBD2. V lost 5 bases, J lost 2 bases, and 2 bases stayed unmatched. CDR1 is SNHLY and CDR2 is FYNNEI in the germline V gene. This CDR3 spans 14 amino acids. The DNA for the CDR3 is TGTGCCAGCAGTCGGGGGGGTCCCTACAATGAGCAGTTCTTC. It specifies CASSRGGPYNEQFF.

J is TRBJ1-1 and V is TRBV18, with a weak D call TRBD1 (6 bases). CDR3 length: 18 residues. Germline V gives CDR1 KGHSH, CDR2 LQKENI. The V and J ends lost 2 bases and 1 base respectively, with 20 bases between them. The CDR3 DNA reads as TGTGCCAGCTCACCATCGCTGGACTCAACAGGGCCGAACACTGAAGCTTTCTTT. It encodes CASSPSLDSTGPNTEAFF. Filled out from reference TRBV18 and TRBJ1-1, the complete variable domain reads NAGVMQNPRHLVRRRGQEARLRCSPMKGHSHVYWYRQLPEEGLKFMVYLQKENIIDESGMPKERFSAEFPKEGPSILRIQQVVRGDSAAYFCASSPSLDSTGPNTEAFFGQGTRLTVV.

CDR3 loop: CASSPTGVLPTEAFF. In nucleotides, the CDR3 is TGTGCCAGCAGCCCAACAGGGGTCTTACCCACTGAAGCTTTCTTT. The V call is TRBV5-6, the J call TRBJ1-1, with 7 bases that match TRBD1. In germline, CDR1 is SGHDT, CDR2 YYEEEE. With 4 bases clipped from V and 4 bases from J, the junction kept 10 bases outside the gene matches. The CDR3 contains 15 residues.

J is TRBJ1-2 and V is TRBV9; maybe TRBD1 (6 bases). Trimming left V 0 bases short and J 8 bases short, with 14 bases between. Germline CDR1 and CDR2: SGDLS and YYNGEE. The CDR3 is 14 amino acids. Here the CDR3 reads CASSVEQGLTGYTF. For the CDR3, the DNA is TGTGCCAGCAGCGTAGAGCAGGGGTTGACCGGCTACACCTTC.

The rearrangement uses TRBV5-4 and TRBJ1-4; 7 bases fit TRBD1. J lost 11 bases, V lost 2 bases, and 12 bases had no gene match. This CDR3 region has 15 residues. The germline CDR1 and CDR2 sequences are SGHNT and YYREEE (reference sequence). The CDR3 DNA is TGTGCCAGCAGCTTACCCGGGACAGTCCAATCGAAACTGTTTTTT. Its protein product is CASSLPGTVQSKLFF.

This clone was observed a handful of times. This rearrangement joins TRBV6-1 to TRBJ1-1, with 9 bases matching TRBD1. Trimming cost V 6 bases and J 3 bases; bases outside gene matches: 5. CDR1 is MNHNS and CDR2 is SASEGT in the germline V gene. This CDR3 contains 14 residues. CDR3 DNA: TGTGCCAGCAGGTCGACAGGGGGTTACACTGAAGCTTTCTTT. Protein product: CASRSTGGYTEAFF.